The 15 T cell receptor beta chains given below trace back to one sample, sequenced in a study of T cells in Graves' hyperthyroidism and ophthalmopathy. TCR beta CDR3 region amplification was performed from RNA transcripts. RT-PCR in the first round (using the HTBI primer set) targeted the TCR CDR3. TCRdb called the multiplex PCR reads again in MiXCR, with one record for every CDR3 protein. Among around 520,000 distinct CDR3 sequences, roughly 15% were seen once, and the ten largest hold 14%. Sequencing used blood. These receptors came from a woman in her thirties or forties with Graves' hyperthyroidism.

This clonotype was recorded many times. The chain combines TRBV20-1 with TRBJ1-1; D possibly corresponds to TRBD1 (6 bases). The germline CDR1 and CDR2 sequences are DFQATT and SNEGSKA (reference sequence). Trimming removed 1 base at V and 3 bases at J, with 9 bases between. CDR3 length: 13 residues. CDR3 residues: CSARVQGYTEAFF. DNA of the CDR3: TGCAGTGCTAGAGTACAGGGATACACTGAAGCTTTCTTT.

This clonotype was observed a few times. The V and J genes are TRBV10-3 and TRBJ1-3; D call uncertain. Germline CDR1 reads ENHRY; CDR2 reads SYGVKD. The CDR3 runs to 14 residues. V gave up 2 bases and J gave up 2 bases, with 7 bases separating them. CDR3 loop: CAISEPRTGNTIYF. For the CDR3, the DNA is TGTGCCATCAGTGAGCCCCGAACTGGAAACACCATATATTTT.

This clonotype was observed many times. The gene calls are TRBV12-3 or TRBV12-4 and TRBJ2-7; TRBD1 aligns across 8 bases. This CDR3 region has 14 residues. The J segment lost 5 bases and the V segment lost 3 bases, leaving 6 bases of the junction unmatched. CDR3 amino acids: CASSFRTGFNEQYF. CDR3 bases: TGTGCCAGCAGTTTTCGGACAGGGTTCAACGAGCAGTACTTC.

This clonotype appeared many times. The rearrangement links TRBV7-2 to TRBJ2-1; no clear D gene. There are 16 residues in the CDR3. CDR1 and CDR2 from the germline V gene are SGHTA and FQGNSA. With 0 bases removed from V and 8 bases from J, the gap between germline ends came to 17 bases. This chain's CDR3 is CASSLASPSLVDEQFF. The CDR3 DNA is TGTGCCAGCAGCTTAGCTAGCCCCTCCCTCGTGGATGAGCAGTTCTTC.

In this sample, this clonotype turned up many times. The gene calls are TRBV5-1 and TRBJ2-4; D is undetermined. The CDR3 runs to 17 residues. The germline V gene has CDR1 SGHRS and CDR2 YFSETQ. Trimming removed 4 bases at V and 1 base at J, with 18 bases between. The CDR3 is CASSPKWTGSAKNIQYF. For the CDR3, the DNA is TGCGCCAGCAGCCCAAAATGGACGGGTTCGGCCAAAAACATTCAGTACTTC.

The gene calls are TRBV9 and TRBJ2-2; maybe TRBD1 (5 bases). The V end lost 3 bases, the J end lost 3 bases, and 6 bases lay between the germline ends. This CDR3 comprises 13 residues. The germline CDR1 and CDR2 sequences are SGDLS and YYNGEE. CDR3 protein: CASSATDTGELFF. The CDR3 DNA follows: TGTGCCAGCAGCGCGACAGACACCGGGGAGCTGTTTTTT. Supplemented by reference TRBV9 and TRBJ2-2, the full variable domain reads DSGVTQTPKHLITATGQRVTLRCSPRSGDLSVYWYQQSLDQGLQFLIQYYNGEERAKGNILERFSAQQFPDLHSELNLSSLELGDSALYFCASSATDTGELFFGEGSRLTVL.

In its sample, this clonotype was seen many times. The chain has TRBV2 and TRBJ1-1, with 7 nucleotides matching TRBD1. The length of the CDR3 is 14 residues. The germline gives CDR1 SNHLY, CDR2 FYNNEI. Unmatched junction bases numbered 8, after V lost 4 bases and J lost 6 bases. As DNA, the CDR3 is TGTGCCAGCAGTGCAAGACAGGGTCCCGCTGAAGCTTTCTTT. It codes for CASSARQGPAEAFF.

The V and J genes are TRBV28 and TRBJ2-2; 8 bases fit TRBD1. This CDR3 region has 15 residues. Germline values: CDR1 MDHEN, CDR2 SYDVKM. J gave up 5 bases and V 6 bases, and 8 bases lay outside the gene matches. The CDR3 spells CASSLGDRRTGELFF. DNA for the CDR3: TGTGCCAGCAGCCTGGGGGACAGGAGGACCGGGGAGCTGTTTTTT.

Regarding this clonotype: A much bigger clone sits one base away, suggesting this may be a read error. CDR3: CASSRSGNSYNEQFF. The CDR3 nucleotides read TGTGCCAGCAGCCGAAGCGGGAACTCCTACAATGAGCAGTTCTTC. This chain uses TRBV6-1 with TRBJ2-1, with TRBD2 matching 7 bases. Germline CDR1 reads MNHNS; CDR2 reads SASEGT. The CDR3 has 15 amino acids. With V trimmed by 6 bases and J by 0 bases, 5 bases remained unmatched.

This clonotype was detected ten times or more. The chain is built from TRBV20-1 and TRBJ2-1; weak D call: TRBD1 (5 bases). Trimming pared 2 bases from V and 2 bases from J, leaving 10 bases between. The CDR3 is made up of 14 amino acids. Germline lookup yields CDR1 DFQATT and CDR2 SNEGSKA (reference sequence). The CDR3 bases are TGCAGTGCTAGACCCACAGGAACCTACAATGAGCAGTTCTTC. Its translation is CSARPTGTYNEQFF.

This clonotype was counted at least ten times. V usage is TRBV18 and J usage is TRBJ2-7; 8 bases align to TRBD2. The J segment lost 4 bases and the V segment lost 2 bases, leaving 7 bases of the junction unmatched. The CDR3 runs 15 residues. The V gene's germline CDR1 is KGHSH and CDR2 LQKENI. The CDR3: CASSPSVTSDYEQYF. The CDR3 DNA is TGTGCCAGCTCACCATCTGTGACTAGCGATTACGAGCAGTACTTC.

This clonotype was counted at least ten times. The chain joins TRBV6-6 to TRBJ1-1; D not certain. Germline V gene data show CDR1 as MNHNY and CDR2 as SVGAGI (reference sequence). The V end was cut by 2 bases, the J end by 8 bases, with 6 bases between. This CDR3 is built from 11 residues. This chain's CDR3 is CASSYEMEAFF. In nucleotides, the CDR3 is TGTGCCAGCAGTTACGAAATGGAAGCTTTCTTT.

Ten or more counts support this clonotype. The rearrangement joins TRBV20-1 to TRBJ2-7; 10 positions agree with TRBD1. Per the germline V gene, CDR1 is DFQATT and CDR2 is SNEGSKA (reference sequence). The CDR3 runs 14 residues. V shed 6 bases, J shed 5 bases, and the junction held 10 bases outside the gene matches. CDR3 sequence reads: CSATPDRGSNEQYF. The CDR3, as DNA: TGCAGTGCCACCCCGGACAGGGGGAGTAACGAGCAGTACTTC.

This clonotype was found many times. V is TRBV20-1 and J is TRBJ2-3; 12 positions match TRBD2. The CDR3 runs to 17 residues. In germline, CDR1 is DFQATT, CDR2 SNEGSKA (reference sequence). Trimming at V came to 3 bases and at J to 0 bases, leaving 7 bases not matched to a gene. In nucleotides, the CDR3 is TGCAGTGCTAGTCGGCTAGCGGGAGGGTCTAGCACAGATACGCAGTATTTT. Translated, it gives CSASRLAGGSSTDTQYF.

This clonotype was counted only a few times. This rearrangement joins TRBV20-1 to TRBJ1-1; TRBD1 might be the D (6 bases). V was shortened by 6 bases and J by 0 bases, with 17 bases between the two germline ends. The germline V gene encodes CDR1 DFQATT and CDR2 SNEGSKA (reference sequence). The CDR3 spans 15 residues. The CDR3: CSAGGPGTMNTEAFF. DNA of the CDR3: TGCAGTGCCGGCGGTCCCGGGACAATGAACACTGAAGCTTTCTTT.